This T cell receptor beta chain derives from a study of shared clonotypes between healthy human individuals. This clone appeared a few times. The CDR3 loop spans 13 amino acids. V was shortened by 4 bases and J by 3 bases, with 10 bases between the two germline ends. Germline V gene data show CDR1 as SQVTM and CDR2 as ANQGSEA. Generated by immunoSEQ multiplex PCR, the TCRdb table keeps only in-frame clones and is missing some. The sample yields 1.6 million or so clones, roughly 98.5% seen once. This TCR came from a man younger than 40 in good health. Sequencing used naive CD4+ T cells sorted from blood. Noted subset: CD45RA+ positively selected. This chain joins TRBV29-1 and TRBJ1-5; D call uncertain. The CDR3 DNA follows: TGCAGCGTTGCTCAGGACCCCAATCAGCCCCAGCATTTT. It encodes CSVAQDPNQPQHF.